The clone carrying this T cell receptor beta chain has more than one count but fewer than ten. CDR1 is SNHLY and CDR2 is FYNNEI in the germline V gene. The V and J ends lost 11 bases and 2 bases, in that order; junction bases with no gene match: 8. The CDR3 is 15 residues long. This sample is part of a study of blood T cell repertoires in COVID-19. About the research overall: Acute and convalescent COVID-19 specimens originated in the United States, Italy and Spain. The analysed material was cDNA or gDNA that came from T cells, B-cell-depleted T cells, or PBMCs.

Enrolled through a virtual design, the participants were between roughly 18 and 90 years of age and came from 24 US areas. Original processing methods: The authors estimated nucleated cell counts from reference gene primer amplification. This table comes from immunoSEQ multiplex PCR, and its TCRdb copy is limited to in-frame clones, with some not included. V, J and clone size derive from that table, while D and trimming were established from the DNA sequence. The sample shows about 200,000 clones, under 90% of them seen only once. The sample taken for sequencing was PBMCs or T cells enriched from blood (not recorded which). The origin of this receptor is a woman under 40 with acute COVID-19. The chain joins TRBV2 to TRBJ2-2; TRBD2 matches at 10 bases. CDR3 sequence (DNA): TGTGCCTCCACTAGCGGGGACCTAAACACCGGGGAGCTGTTTTTT. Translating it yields CASTSGDLNTGELFF.